These 17 T cell receptor beta chains were sequenced from one sample in a study of T cell repertoires in cytomegalovirus infection. TCRdb re-called the reads with MiXCR, one entry per CDR3 protein. The sample shows around 170,000 distinct CDR3 sequences, approximately 15% of them seen only once. The sequencing sample was made of PBMCs. The source of these receptors is a human donor in good health (CMV status not recorded). Some clones in this sample may be carry-over from other donors' samples.

Here the CDR3 reads CASSLPGNYGYTF. The CDR3 region has the DNA TGTGCCAGCAGTTTACCAGGGAACTATGGCTACACCTTC. The chain uses TRBV12-3 or TRBV12-4 and TRBJ1-2, with D perhaps matching TRBD1 (5 bases). Deletions cut 2 bases from V and 2 bases from J, with 6 bases between. This CDR3 contains 13 residues.

This chain joins TRBV20-1 and TRBJ2-5; D gene uncertain. V dropped 3 bases and J dropped 2 bases, with 4 bases sitting between them. The CDR3 runs to 11 residues. Germline CDR1 reads DFQATT; CDR2 reads SNEGSKA (reference sequence). The CDR3 spells CSASRQETQYF. The DNA of the CDR3 is TGCAGTGCTAGTAGGCAAGAGACCCAGTACTTC.

This clonotype was counted ten times or more. V and J are TRBV28 and TRBJ1-2, with D perhaps matching TRBD1 (5 bases). The CDR3 is 15 amino acids. The V gene's germline CDR1 is MDHEN and CDR2 SYDVKM. With 4 bases removed from V and 8 bases from J, the gap between germline ends came to 20 bases. The CDR3 sequence is CASSSPGGTSWGYTF. DNA for the CDR3: TGTGCCAGCAGTTCTCCAGGAGGGACGTCGTGGGGCTACACCTTC.

The V call is TRBV2, the J call TRBJ2-1, with 15 bases identical to TRBD2. This CDR3 contains 16 residues. V lost 6 bases to trimming and J lost 5 bases; unmatched junction nucleotides: 5. Looked up from germline, CDR1 is SNHLY and CDR2 is FYNNEI. This chain's CDR3 is CASSRTSGGVNNEQFF. In nucleotides, the CDR3 is TGTGCCAGCAGCCGGACTAGCGGGGGGGTAAACAATGAGCAGTTCTTC.

Only a few counts were recorded for this clonotype. The chain links TRBV5-1 to TRBJ1-1, with TRBD1 as a possible D gene (5 bases). The CDR3 totals 14 residues. Germline CDR1 is SGHRS and CDR2 is YFSETQ. The V end was cut by 4 bases, the J end by 1 base, with 11 bases between. Here the CDR3 reads CASSERDGNTEAFF. The CDR3 nucleotides are TGCGCCAGCAGCGAACGGGACGGGAACACTGAAGCTTTCTTT.

This clonotype was seen repeatedly, ten times or more. J is TRBJ2-2 and V is TRBV28; tentatively, D is TRBD2 (6 bases). In germline, CDR1 is MDHEN, CDR2 SYDVKM. V was clipped by 1 base and J by 6 bases, with 12 bases between them. The CDR3 contains 15 residues. CDR3 coding DNA: TGTGCCAGCAGTTTATCCAGCGGGTGGTCCGGGGAGCTGTTTTTT. Its translation is CASSLSSGWSGELFF.

The chain is built from TRBV18 and TRBJ2-1; 12 positions agree with TRBD2. The germline gives CDR1 KGHSH, CDR2 LQKENI. This CDR3 contains 15 residues. V shed 6 bases and J 4 bases; nucleotides not matched to a gene: 4. The CDR3 nucleotides are TGTGCCAGCTCGGAAGGGACTAGCGGGTACAATGAGCAGTTCTTC. It translates to CASSEGTSGYNEQFF.

This chain joins TRBV29-1 and TRBJ2-1; TRBD2 agrees at 7 bases. Losses at the gene ends were 3 bases for V and 4 bases for J; bases not matched to a gene: 6. CDR1 and CDR2 from the germline V gene are SQVTM and ANQGSEA. The CDR3 runs to 14 residues. This CDR3 is CSVEVGRNYNEQFF. CDR3 nucleotide sequence: TGCAGCGTTGAGGTCGGGAGGAATTACAATGAGCAGTTCTTC.

This chain uses TRBV28 with TRBJ2-7, with 14 bases that match TRBD2. CDR1 is MDHEN and CDR2 is SYDVKM in the germline V gene. The V gene end was trimmed by 5 bases and the J gene end by 0 bases; junction bases not matched to a gene: 9. The CDR3 spans 18 residues. The CDR3 loop is CASSALGTSGSSSYEQYF. CDR3 DNA sequence: TGTGCCAGCAGTGCTTTAGGGACTAGCGGGAGTTCCTCCTACGAGCAGTACTTC.

This clonotype came up a few times. The chain combines TRBV10-3 with TRBJ2-7; the D is unclear. Looked up from germline, CDR1 is ENHRY and CDR2 is SYGVKD. CDR3 size: 13 residues. V lost 5 bases to trimming and J lost 0 bases, with 8 bases between them. The CDR3 sequence: CAISPASSYEQYF. DNA for the CDR3: TGTGCCATCAGTCCAGCGTCCTCCTACGAGCAGTACTTC.

This clonotype was found a few times. This chain links TRBV29-1 with TRBJ1-1; D is unresolved. The length of the CDR3 is 10 residues. The V and J ends lost 3 bases and 4 bases respectively, with 3 bases between them. Germline CDR1 reads SQVTM; CDR2 reads ANQGSEA. The CDR3 DNA sequence: TGCAGCGTTGAGGGCACTGAAGCTTTCTTT. Amino acids: CSVEGTEAFF.

This chain connects TRBV24-1 to TRBJ2-5; D is unclear. The CDR3 length is 12 residues. The V end was cut by 4 bases, the J end by 7 bases, with 9 bases between. Per germline, CDR1 KGHDR and CDR2 SFDVKD. CDR3 loop: CATSEGFGTQYF. CDR3 in DNA: TGTGCCACCAGTGAGGGTTTTGGGACCCAGTACTTC.

Only a few counts were recorded for this clonotype. The J gene is TRBJ2-3, the V gene TRBV7-9, with 11 bases matching TRBD2. Germline CDR1 and CDR2: SEHNR and FQNEAQ (reference sequence). V was clipped by 5 bases and J by 4 bases; unmatched bases: 8. The CDR3 extends over 16 amino acids. In nucleotides, the CDR3 is TGTGCCAGCAGCATCTGGACTAGCGGGTGGGCAGATACGCAGTATTTT. This encodes CASSIWTSGWADTQYF.

The V and J genes are TRBV5-6 and TRBJ1-5, with 8 bases identical to TRBD1. V lost 2 bases to trimming and J lost 10 bases; unmatched junction nucleotides: 8. Germline V gives CDR1 SGHDT, CDR2 YYEEEE. The CDR3 length is 14 residues. CDR3 nucleotides: TGTGCCAGCAGCTTCTCCGGGACAGGACTCCCCCAGCATTTT. Amino acids: CASSFSGTGLPQHF.

The sample holds many counts of this clonotype. The gene calls are TRBV7-8 and TRBJ1-1; D not certain. V was pared by 4 bases and J by 1 base, with 13 bases between. CDR1 is SGHVS and CDR2 is FQNEAQ in the germline V gene. This CDR3 has 15 amino acids. CDR3 sequence: CASSSVGQKNTEAFF. CDR3 bases: TGTGCCAGCAGCTCTGTAGGTCAGAAGAACACTGAAGCTTTCTTT.

This clonotype has at least ten counts. The V call is TRBV19, the J call TRBJ1-5, with a weak D call TRBD1 (5 bases). The CDR3 spans 12 residues. V lost 6 bases, J lost 2 bases, and 5 bases lay in between. In germline, CDR1 is LNHDA, CDR2 SQIVND (reference sequence). Here the CDR3 DNA reads TGTGCCAGTAGGGGGGGCAATCAGCCCCAGCATTTT. Translation: CASRGGNQPQHF.

This clonotype was counted ten times or more. This rearrangement joins TRBV14 to TRBJ1-1; D call uncertain. The CDR3 covers 13 residues. Germline V CDR1 and CDR2: SGHDN, FVKESK. Trimming took 0 bases from V and 10 from J, leaving 12 bases between them. CDR3 nucleotide sequence: TGTGCCAGCAGCCAAGACAGAAAGGGAGGAGCTTTCTTT. It specifies CASSQDRKGGAFF.